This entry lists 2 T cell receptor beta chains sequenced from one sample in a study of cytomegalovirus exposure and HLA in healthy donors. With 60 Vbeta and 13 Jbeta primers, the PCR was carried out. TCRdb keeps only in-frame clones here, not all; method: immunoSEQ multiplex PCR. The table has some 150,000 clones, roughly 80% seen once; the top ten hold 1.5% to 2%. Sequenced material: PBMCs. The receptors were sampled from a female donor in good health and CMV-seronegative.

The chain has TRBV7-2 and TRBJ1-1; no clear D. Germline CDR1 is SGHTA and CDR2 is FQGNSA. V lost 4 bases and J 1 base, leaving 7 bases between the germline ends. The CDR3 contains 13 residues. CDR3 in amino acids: CASSSQANTEAFF. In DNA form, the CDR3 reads TGTGCCAGCAGCTCTCAGGCGAACACTGAAGCTTTCTTT.

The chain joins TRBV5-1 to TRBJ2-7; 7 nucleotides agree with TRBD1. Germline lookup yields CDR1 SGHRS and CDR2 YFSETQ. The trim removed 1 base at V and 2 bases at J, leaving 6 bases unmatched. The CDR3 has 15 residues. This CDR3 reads CASSLSGGVTYEQYF. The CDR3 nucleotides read TGCGCCAGCAGCTTGTCAGGGGGAGTCACCTACGAGCAGTACTTC.